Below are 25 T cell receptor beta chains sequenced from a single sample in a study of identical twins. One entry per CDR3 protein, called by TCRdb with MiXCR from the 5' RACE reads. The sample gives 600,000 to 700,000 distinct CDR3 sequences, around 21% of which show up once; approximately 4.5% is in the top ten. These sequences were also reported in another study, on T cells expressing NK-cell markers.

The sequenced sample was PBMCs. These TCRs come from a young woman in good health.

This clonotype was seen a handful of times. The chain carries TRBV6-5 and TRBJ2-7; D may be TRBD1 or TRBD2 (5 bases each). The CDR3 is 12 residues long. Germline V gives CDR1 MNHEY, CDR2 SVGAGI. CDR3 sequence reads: CIVRGRTYEQYF. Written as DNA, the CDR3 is TGTATCGTACGGGGCAGGACCTACGAGCAGTACTTC.

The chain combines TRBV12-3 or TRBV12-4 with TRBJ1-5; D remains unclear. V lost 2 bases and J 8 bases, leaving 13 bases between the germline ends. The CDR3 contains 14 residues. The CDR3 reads CASSLQGLSKPQHF. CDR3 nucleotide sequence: TGTGCCAGCAGTTTACAAGGGTTGAGTAAGCCCCAGCATTTT.

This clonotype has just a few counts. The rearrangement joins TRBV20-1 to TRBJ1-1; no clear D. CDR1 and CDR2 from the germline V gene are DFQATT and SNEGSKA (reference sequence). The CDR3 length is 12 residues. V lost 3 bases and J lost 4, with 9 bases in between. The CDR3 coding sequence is TGCAGTGCTAGCCACGGCGGCACTGAAGCTTTCTTT. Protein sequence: CSASHGGTEAFF.

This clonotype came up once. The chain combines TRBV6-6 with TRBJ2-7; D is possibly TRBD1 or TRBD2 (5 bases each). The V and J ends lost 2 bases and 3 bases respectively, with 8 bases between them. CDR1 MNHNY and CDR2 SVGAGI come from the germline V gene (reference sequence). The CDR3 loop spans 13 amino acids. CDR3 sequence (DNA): TGTGCCAGCAGTTACGTGGGGGTCTACGAGCAGTACTTC. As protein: CASSYVGVYEQYF.

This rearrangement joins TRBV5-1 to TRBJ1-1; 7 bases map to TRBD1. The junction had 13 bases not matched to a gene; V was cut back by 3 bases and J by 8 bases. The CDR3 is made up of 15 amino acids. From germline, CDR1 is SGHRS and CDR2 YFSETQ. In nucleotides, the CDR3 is TGCGCCAGCAGCTCGGGACCTGACAGGGTTCCCGAAGCTTTCTTT. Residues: CASSSGPDRVPEAFF.

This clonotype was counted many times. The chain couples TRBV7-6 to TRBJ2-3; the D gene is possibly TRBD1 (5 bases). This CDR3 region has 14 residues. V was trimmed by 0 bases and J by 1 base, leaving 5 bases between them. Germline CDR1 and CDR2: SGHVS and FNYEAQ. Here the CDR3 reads CASSLARGTDTQYF. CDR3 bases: TGTGCCAGCAGCTTAGCCAGGGGCACAGATACGCAGTATTTT. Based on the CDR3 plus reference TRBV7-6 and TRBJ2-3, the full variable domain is GAGVSQSPRYKVTKRGQDVALRCDPISGHVSLYWYRQALGQGPEFLTYFNYEAQQDKSGLPNDRFSAERPEGSISTLTIQRTEQRDSAMYRCASSLARGTDTQYFGPGTRLTVL.

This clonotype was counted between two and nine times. DNA for the CDR3: TGTGCCAGCAGCTTAGCGAGGGCTGAAGCTTTCTTT. The encoded protein is CASSLARAEAFF. J is TRBJ1-1 and V is TRBV7-2, with D unclear. The CDR3 length is 12 residues. Germline lookup yields CDR1 SGHTA and CDR2 FQGNSA. V lost 0 bases, J lost 6 bases, and 5 bases lay in between.

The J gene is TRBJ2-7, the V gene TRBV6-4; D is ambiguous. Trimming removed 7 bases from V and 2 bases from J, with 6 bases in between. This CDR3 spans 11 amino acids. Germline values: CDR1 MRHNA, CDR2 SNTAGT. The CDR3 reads CASTRPYEQYF. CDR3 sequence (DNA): TGTGCCAGCACTAGACCCTACGAGCAGTACTTC.

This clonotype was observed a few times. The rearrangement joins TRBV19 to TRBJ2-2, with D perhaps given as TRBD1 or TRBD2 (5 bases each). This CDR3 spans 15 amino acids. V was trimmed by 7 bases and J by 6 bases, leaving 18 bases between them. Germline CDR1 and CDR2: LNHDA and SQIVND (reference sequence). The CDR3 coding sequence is TGTGCCAGTATACTAGAGCCAGGGTATTCCGGGGAGCTGTTTTTT. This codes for CASILEPGYSGELFF.

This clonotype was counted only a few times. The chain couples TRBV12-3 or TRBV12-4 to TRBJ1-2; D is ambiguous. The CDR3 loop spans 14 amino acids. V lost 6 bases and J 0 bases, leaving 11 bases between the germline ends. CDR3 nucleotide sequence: TGTGCCAGCAGAAAGAGTGGATCTAACTATGGCTACACCTTC. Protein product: CASRKSGSNYGYTF.

The CDR3 bases are TGCGCCACGACGGATACGAACACCGGGGAGCTGTTTTTT. This encodes CATTDTNTGELFF. This rearrangement joins TRBV10-2 to TRBJ2-2; the D is unclear. The CDR3 totals 13 residues. The germline V and J ends were trimmed by 10 bases and 0 bases, with 9 bases remaining between them. CDR1 is WSHSY and CDR2 is SAAADI in the germline V gene.

CDR3 DNA: TGTGCCAGCAGCCCGTCACTAGCGGGAGGGGCCGATGAGCAGTTCTTC. This translates into CASSPSLAGGADEQFF. The V gene is TRBV7-9, the J gene TRBJ2-1; 13 bases map to TRBD2. CDR1 and CDR2 from the germline V gene are SEHNR and FQNEAQ (reference sequence). The CDR3 extends over 16 amino acids. V shed 5 bases and J 8 bases; nucleotides not matched to a gene: 9.

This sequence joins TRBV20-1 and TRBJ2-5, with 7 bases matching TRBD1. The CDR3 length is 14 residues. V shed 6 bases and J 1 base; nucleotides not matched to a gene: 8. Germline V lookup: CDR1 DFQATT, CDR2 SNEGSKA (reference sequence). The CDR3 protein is CSAGEGGLQETQYF. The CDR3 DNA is TGCAGTGCGGGGGAAGGGGGCCTCCAAGAGACCCAGTACTTC.

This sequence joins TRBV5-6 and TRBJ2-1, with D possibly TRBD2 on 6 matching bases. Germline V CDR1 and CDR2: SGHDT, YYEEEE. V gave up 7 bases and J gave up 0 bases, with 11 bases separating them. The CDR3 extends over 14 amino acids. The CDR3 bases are TGTGCCAGCGCTCGGGGGAGCTCCTACAATGAGCAGTTCTTC. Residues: CASARGSSYNEQFF.

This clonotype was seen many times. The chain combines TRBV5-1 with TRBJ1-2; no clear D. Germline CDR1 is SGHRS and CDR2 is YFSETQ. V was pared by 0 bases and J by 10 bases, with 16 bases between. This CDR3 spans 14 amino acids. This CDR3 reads CASSLATTRGYYTF. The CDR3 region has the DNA TGCGCCAGCAGCTTGGCGACAACCCGAGGATACTACACCTTC. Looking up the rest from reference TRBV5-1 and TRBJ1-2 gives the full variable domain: KAGVTQTPRYLIKTRGQQVTLSCSPISGHRSVSWYQQTPGQGLQFLFEYFSETQRNKGNFPGRFSGRQFSNSRSEMNVSTLELGDSALYLCASSLATTRGYYTFGSGTRLTVV.

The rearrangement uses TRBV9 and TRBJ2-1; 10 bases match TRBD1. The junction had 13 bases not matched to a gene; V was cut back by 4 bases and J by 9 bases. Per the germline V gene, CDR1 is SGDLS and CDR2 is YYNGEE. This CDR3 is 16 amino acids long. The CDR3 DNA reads TGTGCCAGCAGCCCGACCGGGACAGGGGTTTTGGGTGAGCAGTTCTTC. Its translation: CASSPTGTGVLGEQFF.

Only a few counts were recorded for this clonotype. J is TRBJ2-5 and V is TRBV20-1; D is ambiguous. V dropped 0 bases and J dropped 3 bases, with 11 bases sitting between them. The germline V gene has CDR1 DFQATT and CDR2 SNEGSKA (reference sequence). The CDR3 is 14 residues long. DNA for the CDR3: TGCAGTGCTAGAGAACCCGGGCCTGAAGAGACCCAGTACTTC. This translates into CSAREPGPEETQYF.

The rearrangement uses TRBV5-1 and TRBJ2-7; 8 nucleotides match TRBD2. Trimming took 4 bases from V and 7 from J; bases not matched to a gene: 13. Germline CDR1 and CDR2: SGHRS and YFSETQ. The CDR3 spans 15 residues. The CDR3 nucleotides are TGCGCCAGCAGCCCCGGAGGAGCGGGAGCATCGGAGCAGTACTTC. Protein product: CASSPGGAGASEQYF.

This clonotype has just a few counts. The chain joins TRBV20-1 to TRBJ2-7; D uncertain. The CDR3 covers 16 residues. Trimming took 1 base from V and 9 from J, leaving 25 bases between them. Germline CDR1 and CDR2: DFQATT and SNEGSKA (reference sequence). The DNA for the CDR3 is TGCAGTGCTAGAGCCCGGGTGTTAGGGAAGGAATTACGGCAGTACTTC. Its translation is CSARARVLGKELRQYF.

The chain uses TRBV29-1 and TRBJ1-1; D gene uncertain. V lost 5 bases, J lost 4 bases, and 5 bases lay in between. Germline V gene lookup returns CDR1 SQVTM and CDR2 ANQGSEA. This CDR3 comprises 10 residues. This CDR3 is CSVIFTEAFF. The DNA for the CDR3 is TGCAGCGTTATATTCACTGAAGCTTTCTTT.

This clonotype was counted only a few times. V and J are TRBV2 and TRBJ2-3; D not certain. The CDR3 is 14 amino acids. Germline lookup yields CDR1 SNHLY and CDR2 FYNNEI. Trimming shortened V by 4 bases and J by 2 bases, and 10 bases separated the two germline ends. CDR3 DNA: TGTGCCAGCAGTGCTGGGCCCCACACAGATACGCAGTATTTT. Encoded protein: CASSAGPHTDTQYF.

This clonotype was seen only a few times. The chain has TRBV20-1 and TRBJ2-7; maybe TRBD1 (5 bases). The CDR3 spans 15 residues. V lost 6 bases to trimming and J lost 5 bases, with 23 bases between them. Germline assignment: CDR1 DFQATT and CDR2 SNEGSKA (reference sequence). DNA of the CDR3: TGCAGTGCAAATCCCGGACATTCGCCTTCCCACGAGCAGTACTTC. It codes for CSANPGHSPSHEQYF.

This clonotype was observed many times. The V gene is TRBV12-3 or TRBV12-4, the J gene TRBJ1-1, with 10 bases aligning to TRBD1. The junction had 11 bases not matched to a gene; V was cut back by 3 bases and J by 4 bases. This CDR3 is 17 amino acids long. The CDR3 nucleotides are TGTGCCAGCAGTTTCGACAGGGGGCCAGGTTTAGTCACTGAAGCTTTCTTT. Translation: CASSFDRGPGLVTEAFF.

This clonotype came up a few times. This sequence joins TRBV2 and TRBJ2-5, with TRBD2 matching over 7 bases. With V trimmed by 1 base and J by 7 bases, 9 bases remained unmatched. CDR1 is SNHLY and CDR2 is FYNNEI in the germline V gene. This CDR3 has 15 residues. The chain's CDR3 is CASSEEPPSGGTQYF. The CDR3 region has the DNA TGTGCCAGCAGTGAAGAACCTCCATCGGGAGGGACCCAGTACTTC.

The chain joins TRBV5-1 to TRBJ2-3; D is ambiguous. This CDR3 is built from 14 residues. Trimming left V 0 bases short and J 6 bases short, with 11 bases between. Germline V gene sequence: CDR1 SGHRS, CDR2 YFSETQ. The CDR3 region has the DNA TGCGCCAGCAGCTTGGTACCTCCCGAGGATACGCAGTATTTT. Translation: CASSLVPPEDTQYF. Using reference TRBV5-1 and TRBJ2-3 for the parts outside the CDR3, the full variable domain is KAGVTQTPRYLIKTRGQQVTLSCSPISGHRSVSWYQQTPGQGLQFLFEYFSETQRNKGNFPGRFSGRQFSNSRSEMNVSTLELGDSALYLCASSLVPPEDTQYFGPGTRLTVL.